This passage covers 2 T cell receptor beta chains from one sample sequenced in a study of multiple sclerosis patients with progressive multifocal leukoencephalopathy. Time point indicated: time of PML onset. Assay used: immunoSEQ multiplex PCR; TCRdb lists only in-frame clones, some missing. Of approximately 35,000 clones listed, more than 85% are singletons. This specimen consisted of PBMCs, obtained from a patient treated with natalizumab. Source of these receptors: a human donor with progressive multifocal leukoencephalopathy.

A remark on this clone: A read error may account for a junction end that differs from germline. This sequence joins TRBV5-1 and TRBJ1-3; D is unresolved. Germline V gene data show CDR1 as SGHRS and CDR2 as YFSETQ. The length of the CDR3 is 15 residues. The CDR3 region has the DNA TGCGCCGGCAGCCCTAGATGGGCTTCTGGAAACACCATATATTTT. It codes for CAGSPRWASGNTIYF. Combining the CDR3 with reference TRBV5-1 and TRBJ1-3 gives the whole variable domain KAGVTQTPRYLIKTRGQQVTLSCSPISGHRSVSWYQQTPGQGLQFLFEYFSETQRNKGNFPGRFSGRQFSNSRSEMNVSTLELGDSALYLCAGSPRWASGNTIYFGEGSWLTVV.

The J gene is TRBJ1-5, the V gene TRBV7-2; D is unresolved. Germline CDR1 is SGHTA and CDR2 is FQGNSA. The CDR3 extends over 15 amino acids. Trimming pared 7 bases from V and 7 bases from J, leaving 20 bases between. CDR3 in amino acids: CASTPSLGSPQPQHF. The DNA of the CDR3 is TGTGCCAGCACCCCGAGCTTGGGCTCTCCCCAGCCCCAGCATTTT.